The 9 T cell receptor beta chains below all came from one sample that was sequenced in a study of shared clonotypes between healthy human individuals. CD45RO-negative, CCR7-positively selected cells formed the naive CD8 fraction, excluding terminally differentiated effector memory CD45RA+ cells. Assay used: immunoSEQ multiplex PCR; TCRdb lists only in-frame clones, some missing. This table holds some 2 million clones, about 95% found once. Sequenced input: naive CD8+ T cells sorted from blood. The receptors were gathered from a man between 18 and 29 years old in good health.

This clone was observed once. The rearrangement uses TRBV27 and TRBJ2-3; 9 bases line up with TRBD2. The CDR3 is 16 residues long. The V and J ends lost 1 base and 2 bases, in that order; junction bases with no gene match: 4. The germline CDR1 and CDR2 sequences are MNHEY and SMNVEV (reference sequence). The CDR3 sequence: CASSLLAGEPTDTQYF. Written as DNA, the CDR3 is TGTGCCAGCAGTTTATTAGCGGGAGAACCCACAGATACGCAGTATTTT.

The rearrangement joins TRBV10-3 to TRBJ2-2; 9 nucleotides agree with TRBD2. The trim removed 6 bases at V and 0 bases at J, leaving 5 bases unmatched. The CDR3 has 16 amino acids. Germline values: CDR1 ENHRY, CDR2 SYGVKD. The CDR3 region is CAISETSGANTGELFF. CDR3 nucleotides: TGTGCCATCAGCGAGACTAGCGGAGCGAACACCGGGGAGCTGTTTTTT.

The chain joins TRBV11-2 to TRBJ2-3; D possibly corresponds to TRBD2 (6 bases). V gave up 2 bases and J gave up 1 base, with 13 bases separating them. The germline gives CDR1 SGHAT, CDR2 FQNNGV. The CDR3 has 16 amino acids. The CDR3 protein is CASSLYAGSGTDTQYF. The CDR3 DNA reads TGTGCCAGCAGCTTATATGCGGGAAGTGGCACAGATACGCAGTATTTT.

The CDR3 DNA follows: TGCGCCAGCAGCCAAGACGGGGTAACCCAAGAGACCCAGTACTTC. Translated: CASSQDGVTQETQYF. J is TRBJ2-5 and V is TRBV4-1, with D maybe TRBD2 (5 bases). CDR1 and CDR2 (germline): MGHRA, YSYEKL. This CDR3 region has 15 residues. V lost 0 bases to trimming and J lost 1 base, with 9 bases between them.

This chain links TRBV11-2 with TRBJ2-7; D unclear. The CDR3 has 12 residues. Germline CDR1 reads SGHAT; CDR2 reads FQNNGV. V dropped 3 bases and J dropped 5 bases, with 8 bases sitting between them. The chain's CDR3 is CASSFPSNEQYF. CDR3 DNA: TGTGCCAGCAGCTTTCCGTCTAACGAGCAGTACTTC.

Details on this clone: Other DNA sequences from this sample encode an identical CDR3 as well. The genes are TRBV27 and TRBJ2-3, with 12 bases that match TRBD2. V was pared by 6 bases and J by 2 bases, with 6 bases of the junction left unmatched. Germline V lookup: CDR1 MNHEY, CDR2 SMNVEV (reference sequence). The CDR3 consists of 16 residues. DNA of the CDR3: TGTGCCAGCAGCCTAGGACTAGCGGGGACCACAGATACGCAGTATTTT. This gives the protein CASSLGLAGTTDTQYF.

The chain carries TRBV7-6 and TRBJ2-2, with 13 bases lining up with TRBD2. The germline V gene has CDR1 SGHVS and CDR2 FNYEAQ. Losses at the gene ends were 2 bases for V and 0 bases for J; bases not matched to a gene: 3. This CDR3 comprises 18 residues. CDR3 amino acids: CASSLLLAGGPNTGELFF. CDR3 in DNA: TGTGCCAGCAGCTTATTACTAGCGGGGGGGCCGAACACCGGGGAGCTGTTTTTT.

V and J are TRBV9 and TRBJ2-2; 7 bases match TRBD2. CDR1 is SGDLS and CDR2 is YYNGEE in the germline V gene. The ends lost 4 bases at V and 0 bases at J; junction bases unmatched: 9. The CDR3 consists of 17 residues. CDR3 DNA: TGTGCCAGCAGCTCCCCTGGGGGGGGAACGAACACCGGGGAGCTGTTTTTT. It translates to CASSSPGGGTNTGELFF.

CDR3 coding DNA: TGTGCCAGCAGTCCTTTAGGGACTAGCGGGACGTCCTACGAGCAGTACTTC. Translated: CASSPLGTSGTSYEQYF. The gene calls are TRBV27 and TRBJ2-7, with 13 bases aligning to TRBD2. The CDR3 is 17 amino acids. Germline CDR1 MNHEY, CDR2 SMNVEV (reference sequence). The V and J ends lost 5 bases and 1 base, in that order; junction bases with no gene match: 8.